The count of the clone carrying this TCR beta chain is one. These data belong to a study of OX40 agonist ivuxolimab in advanced cancers. Study as a whole: Across the patients, intravenous ivuxolimab was delivered every 2 weeks at 0.01 to 10 mg/kg.

The method was immunoSEQ multiplex PCR; TCRdb's version includes in-frame clones alone and lacks a portion of them. This table holds approximately 160,000 clones, around 94% found once. CDR3 length: 15 residues. Germline V gives CDR1 LNHDA, CDR2 SQIVND (reference sequence). With 2 bases clipped from V and 2 bases from J, the junction kept 2 bases outside the gene matches. The TCR originated in an adult with an advanced solid tumor such as melanoma, head and neck, liver or kidney cancer. Material: CD4+ or CD8+ T cells sorted from blood, obtained in a trial of the OX40 agonist ivuxolimab. The V call is TRBV19, the J call TRBJ1-5, with 8 bases matching TRBD1. The CDR3 DNA reads TGTGCCAGTAGTATAAGGGGACAGGGCAATCAGCCCCAGCATTTT. This codes for CASSIRGQGNQPQHF.